This T cell receptor (beta chain) was recorded in a study of OX40 agonist ivuxolimab in advanced cancers. Overall study context: The patients got ivuxolimab, which is an agonistic anti-OX40 (CD134) antibody.

Here immunoSEQ multiplex PCR was the method, and the copy in TCRdb shows in-frame clones only, minus some. This table holds some 77,000 clones, about four fifths found once. As to this clone: Its target is unknown.

Study-wide points: Expanded peripheral T-cell antigen specificity went undetermined.

The material was CD4+ or CD8+ T cells sorted from blood, obtained in a trial of the OX40 agonist ivuxolimab. The clonotype was recovered from an adult with an advanced solid tumor such as melanoma, head and neck, liver or kidney cancer.

For the CDR3, the DNA is TGTGCCAGCAGGGGGCCCGGGAACACCGGGGAGCTGTTTTTT. This codes for CASRGPGNTGELFF. The V call is TRBV2, the J call TRBJ2-2; D may be TRBD1 (5 bases). The CDR3 is 14 amino acids. Per germline, CDR1 SNHLY and CDR2 FYNNEI. V lost 6 bases to trimming and J lost 1 base, with 9 bases between them.